Each of the 17 T cell receptor beta chains below was sequenced from the same sample in a study of blood T cells in healthy people across ages (dated by TCRdb to between 2015 and 2017). The library was produced with 5' RACE. The listed sequencing device is Illumina HiSeq 2500. A second about 7 to 12 cycle PCR used a sample-barcoded 5' primer and a J-beta primer mix. Starting from the raw public reads, TCRdb applied fastp trimming at Q25, assembled clones with MiXCR and retained in-frame beta chains. Identical CDR3 protein sequences are pooled into one entry, listed with their most common genes and DNA. Recorded for this sample are approximately 690,000 distinct CDR3 sequences; roughly 43% of them occurred a single time. The ten largest clones capture around 30% of the sample. The sequenced sample consisted of blood. The receptors were gathered from a man of 80 years or more in good health.

In its sample, this clonotype was seen once. One junction end does not reproduce the germline sequence, and a read error may be involved. The V gene is TRBV5-1, the J gene TRBJ2-5, with TRBD2 matching over 16 bases. Germline CDR1 SGHRS, CDR2 YFSETQ. The CDR3 length is 18 residues. DNA for the CDR3: TGCGCCAGCAGCTTGAGGGGACTAGCGGGAGGGCCTGAAGAGGCCCAGTACTTC. This translates into CASSLRGLAGGPEEAQYF.

This clonotype was detected a few times. The chain uses TRBV7-3 and TRBJ2-6; 9 positions match TRBD1. V lost 5 bases and J lost 1; bases outside the gene matches: 12. CDR3 length: 19 amino acids. CDR1 is SGHTA, CDR2 FQGTGA, per germline. The chain's CDR3 is CASSLYNLGQGSGANVLTF. The CDR3, as DNA: TGTGCCAGCAGCCTTTATAACTTGGGACAGGGATCTGGGGCCAACGTCCTGACTTTC.

This rearrangement joins TRBV6-2 or TRBV6-3 to TRBJ1-2, with no clear D. CDR1 and CDR2 (germline): MNHEY, SVGEGT. The CDR3 has 13 amino acids. V was cut by 2 bases and J by 3 bases, with 7 bases left in between. The CDR3 region has the DNA TGTGCCAGCAGTTACCAGGTTGACTATGGCTACACCTTC. It yields the protein CASSYQVDYGYTF.

The rearrangement uses TRBV6-1 and TRBJ2-3; D unresolved. Looked up from germline, CDR1 is MNHNS and CDR2 is SASEGT. The CDR3 is 12 amino acids. Trimming cost V 7 bases and J 6 bases, with 11 bases left between them. The CDR3 loop is CASTPRSDTQYF. The CDR3 DNA sequence: TGTGCCAGCACCCCTCGTAGTGATACGCAGTATTTT.

This clonotype was found a few times. V and J are TRBV20-1 and TRBJ2-4; D unresolved. From germline, CDR1 is DFQATT and CDR2 SNEGSKA (reference sequence). The CDR3 length is 13 residues. Trimming removed 3 bases at V and 0 bases at J, with 6 bases between. CDR3 residues: CSASETAKNIQYF. DNA of the CDR3: TGCAGTGCTAGTGAGACAGCCAAAAACATTCAGTACTTC.

The rearrangement uses TRBV2 and TRBJ2-3; no firm D call. CDR1 and CDR2 from the germline V gene are SNHLY and FYNNEI. This CDR3 has 13 residues. The V end lost 2 bases, the J end lost 8 bases, and 11 bases lay between the germline ends. The CDR3 DNA reads TGTGCCAGCAGTGAAAACCCGGGCTCTACGCAGTATTTT. Its protein product is CASSENPGSTQYF.

Concerning this clonotype: A read error may be the cause here, since a much bigger clone is one base away. The J gene is TRBJ1-5, the V gene TRBV7-2; D not resolved. This CDR3 is built from 12 residues. Germline V CDR1 and CDR2: SGHTA, FQGNSA. The CDR3 spells CASSPANQPQNF. Here the CDR3 DNA reads TGTGCCAGCAGCCCGGCCAATCAGCCCCAGAATTTT.

A few counts support this clonotype. The V and J genes are TRBV12-3 or TRBV12-4 and TRBJ2-6, with TRBD1 as a possible D gene (6 bases). V dropped 5 bases and J dropped 4 bases, with 12 bases sitting between them. The CDR3 runs 15 residues. CDR3 DNA: TGTGCCAGCAGTCCCCACAGGGCCGGGGCCAACGTCCTGACTTTC. Translating it yields CASSPHRAGANVLTF.

The CDR3 is CASSQLTTNQETQFF. For the CDR3, the DNA is TGTGCCAGCAGCCAATTAACTACAAACCAAGAGACCCAGTTCTTC. This chain uses TRBV14 with TRBJ2-5; D is undetermined. The J call could be wrong; TRBJ2-1 is a better fit for the DNA end. Germline V CDR1 and CDR2: SGHDN, FVKESK. CDR3 size: 15 residues.

This clonotype came up a few times. V and J are TRBV14 and TRBJ2-6; TRBD1 might be the D (5 bases). Per germline, CDR1 SGHDN and CDR2 FVKESK. Trimming left V 1 base short and J 4 bases short, with 11 bases between. The CDR3 covers 16 residues. The DNA for the CDR3 is TGTGCCAGCAGCCAAGGGTTCACAGGAGGGGCCAACGTCCTGACTTTC. This translates into CASSQGFTGGANVLTF.

This clonotype showed up just a few times. The V gene is TRBV5-5, the J gene TRBJ2-5; perhaps TRBD2 as D (6 bases). The CDR3 covers 16 residues. Germline CDR1 SGHKS, CDR2 YYEKEE (reference sequence). V lost 4 bases and J 2 bases, leaving 18 bases between the germline ends. As DNA, the CDR3 is TGTGCCAGCAGCCCGACAAACATCCGGGAGCAAGAGACCCAGTACTTC. It is translated as CASSPTNIREQETQYF.

The J gene is TRBJ2-5, the V gene TRBV12-3 or TRBV12-4, with TRBD1 identical over 9 bases. The V and J ends lost 1 base and 5 bases, in that order; junction bases with no gene match: 5. This CDR3 spans 15 amino acids. DNA for the CDR3: TGTGCCAGCAGTTTAGGGGACAGGGAAGGTGAGACCCAGTACTTC. It specifies CASSLGDREGETQYF.

This clonotype was seen a single time. J is TRBJ1-5 and V is TRBV20-1; no definite D call. The CDR3 extends over 15 amino acids. The germline V gene has CDR1 DFQATT and CDR2 SNEGSKA (reference sequence). Trimming cost V 6 bases and J 3 bases, with 18 bases left between them. CDR3 coding DNA: TGCAGTGCCCCATTCAGTGGCGATGACAATCAGCCCCAGCATTTT. This encodes CSAPFSGDDNQPQHF.

Concerning this clonotype itself: This could be a read error, since a much larger clone is one nucleotide away. The V call is TRBV6-6, the J call TRBJ1-1, with unresolved D. V shed 6 bases and J shed 1 base, with 12 bases lying between them. The CDR3 covers 14 residues. Germline V gene sequence: CDR1 MNHNY, CDR2 SVGAGI (reference sequence). The CDR3 loop is CASRYAGPNTEAFF. CDR3 DNA sequence: TGTGCCAGCAGGTACGCAGGACCGAACACTGAAGCTTTCTTT.

V usage is TRBV7-9 and J usage is TRBJ1-2; no firm D call. Germline V lookup: CDR1 SEHNR, CDR2 FQNEAQ (reference sequence). The V end lost 1 base, the J end lost 4 bases, and 13 bases lay between the germline ends. This CDR3 comprises 15 residues. CDR3 sequence reads: CASSLEGRLAYGYTF. CDR3 DNA sequence: TGTGCCAGCAGCTTAGAGGGCAGATTAGCCTATGGCTACACCTTC.

This clonotype was detected a few times. The chain combines TRBV15 with TRBJ2-5; 9 nucleotides agree with TRBD2. This CDR3 contains 17 residues. Germline trimming cut 4 bases from V and 5 bases from J; bases unmatched to any gene: 14. Germline V CDR1 and CDR2: LNHNV, YYDKDF (reference sequence). The CDR3 region is CATSTRLAGERRETQYF. For the CDR3, the DNA is TGTGCCACCAGCACCCGATTAGCGGGAGAGAGACGTGAGACCCAGTACTTC.

CDR3 coding DNA: TGCAGCGTTGCTTGCCAGCTAAACTACGAGCAGTACTTC. Protein: CSVACQLNYEQYF. V and J are TRBV29-1 and TRBJ2-7; D is unclear. V lost 4 bases and J lost 3, with 13 bases in between. This CDR3 has 13 amino acids. CDR1 SQVTM and CDR2 ANQGSEA come from the germline V gene.